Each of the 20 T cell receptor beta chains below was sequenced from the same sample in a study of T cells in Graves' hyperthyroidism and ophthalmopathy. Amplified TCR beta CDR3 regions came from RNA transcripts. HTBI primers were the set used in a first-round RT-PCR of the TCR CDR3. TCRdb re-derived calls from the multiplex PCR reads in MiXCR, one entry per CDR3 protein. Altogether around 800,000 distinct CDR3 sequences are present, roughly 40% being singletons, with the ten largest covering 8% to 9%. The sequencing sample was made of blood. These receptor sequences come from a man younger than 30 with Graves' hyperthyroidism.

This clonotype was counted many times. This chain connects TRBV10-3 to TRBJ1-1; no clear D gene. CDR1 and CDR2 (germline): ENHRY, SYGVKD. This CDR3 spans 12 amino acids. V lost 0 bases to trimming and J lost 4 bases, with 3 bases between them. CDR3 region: CAISESRTEAFF. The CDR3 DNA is TGTGCCATCAGTGAGTCCCGCACTGAAGCTTTCTTT.

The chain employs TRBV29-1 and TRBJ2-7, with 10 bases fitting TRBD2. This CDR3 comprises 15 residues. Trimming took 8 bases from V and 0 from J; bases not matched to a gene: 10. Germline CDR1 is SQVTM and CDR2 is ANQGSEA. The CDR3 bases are TGCAGCTTAGGTCTAGCGGGGGCGACCTCCTACGAGCAGTACTTC. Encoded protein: CSLGLAGATSYEQYF.

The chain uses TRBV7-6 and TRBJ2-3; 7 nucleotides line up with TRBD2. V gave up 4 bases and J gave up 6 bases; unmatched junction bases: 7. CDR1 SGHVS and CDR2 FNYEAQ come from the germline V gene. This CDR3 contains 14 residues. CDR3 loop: CASSSGLSGDTQYF. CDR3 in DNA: TGTGCCAGCAGCTCGGGACTATCCGGCGATACGCAGTATTTT.

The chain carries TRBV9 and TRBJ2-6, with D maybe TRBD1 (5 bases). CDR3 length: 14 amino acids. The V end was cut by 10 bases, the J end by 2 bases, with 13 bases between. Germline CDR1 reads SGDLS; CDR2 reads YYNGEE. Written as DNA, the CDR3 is TGTGCCGGGGCCCTTTTTGCTGGGGCCAACGTCCTGACTTTC. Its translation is CAGALFAGANVLTF.

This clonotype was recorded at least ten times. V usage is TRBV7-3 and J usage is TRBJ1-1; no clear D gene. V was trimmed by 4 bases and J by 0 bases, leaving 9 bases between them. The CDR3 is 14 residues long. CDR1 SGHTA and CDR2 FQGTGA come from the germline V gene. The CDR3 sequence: CASSSATMNTEAFF. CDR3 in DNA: TGTGCCAGCAGCTCCGCGACCATGAACACTGAAGCTTTCTTT.

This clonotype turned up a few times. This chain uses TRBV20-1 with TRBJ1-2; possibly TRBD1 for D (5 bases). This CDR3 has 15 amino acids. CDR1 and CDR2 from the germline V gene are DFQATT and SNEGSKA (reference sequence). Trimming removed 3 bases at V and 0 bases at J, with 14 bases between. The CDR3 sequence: CSASRGGTTNYGYTF. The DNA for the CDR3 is TGCAGTGCTAGCCGCGGAGGGACTACTAACTATGGCTACACCTTC.

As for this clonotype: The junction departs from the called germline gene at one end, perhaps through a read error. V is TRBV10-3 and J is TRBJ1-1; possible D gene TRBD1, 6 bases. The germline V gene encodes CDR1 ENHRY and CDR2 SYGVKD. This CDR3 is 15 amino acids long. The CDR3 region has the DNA TGTGCCAGCAGTTATCTCCTGGGGGCCGGCACTGAAGCTTTCTTT. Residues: CASSYLLGAGTEAFF.

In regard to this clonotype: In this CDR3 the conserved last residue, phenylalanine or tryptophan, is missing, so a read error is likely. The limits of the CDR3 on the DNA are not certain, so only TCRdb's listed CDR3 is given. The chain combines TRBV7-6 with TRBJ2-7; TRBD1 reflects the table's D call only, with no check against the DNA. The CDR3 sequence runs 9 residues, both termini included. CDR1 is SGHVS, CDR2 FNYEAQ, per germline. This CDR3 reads CAGRRQATT.

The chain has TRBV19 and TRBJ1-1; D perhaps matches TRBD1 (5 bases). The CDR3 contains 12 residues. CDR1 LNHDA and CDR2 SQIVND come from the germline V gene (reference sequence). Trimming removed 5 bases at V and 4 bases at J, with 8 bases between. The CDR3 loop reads CASSGGITEAFF. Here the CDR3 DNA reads TGTGCCAGTAGTGGGGGGATCACTGAAGCTTTCTTT.

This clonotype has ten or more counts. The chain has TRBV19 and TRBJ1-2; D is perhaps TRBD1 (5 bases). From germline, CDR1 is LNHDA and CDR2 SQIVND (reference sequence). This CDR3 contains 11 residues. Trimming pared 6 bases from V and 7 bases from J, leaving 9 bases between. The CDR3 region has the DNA TGTGCCAGTAGGTGGGGGAGTGGCTACACCTTC. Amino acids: CASRWGSGYTF.

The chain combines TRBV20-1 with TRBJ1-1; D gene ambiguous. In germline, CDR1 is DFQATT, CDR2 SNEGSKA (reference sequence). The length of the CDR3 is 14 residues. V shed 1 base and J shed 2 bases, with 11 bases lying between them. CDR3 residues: CSARVYLENTEAFF. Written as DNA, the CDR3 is TGCAGTGCTAGAGTGTATTTGGAAAACACTGAAGCTTTCTTT.

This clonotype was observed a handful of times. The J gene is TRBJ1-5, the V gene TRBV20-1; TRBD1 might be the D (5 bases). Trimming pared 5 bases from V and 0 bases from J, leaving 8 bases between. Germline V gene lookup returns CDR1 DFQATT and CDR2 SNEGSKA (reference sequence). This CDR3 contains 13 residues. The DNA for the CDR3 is TGCAGTGCTGCGGGGCTTAGCAATCAGCCCCAGCATTTT. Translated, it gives CSAAGLSNQPQHF.

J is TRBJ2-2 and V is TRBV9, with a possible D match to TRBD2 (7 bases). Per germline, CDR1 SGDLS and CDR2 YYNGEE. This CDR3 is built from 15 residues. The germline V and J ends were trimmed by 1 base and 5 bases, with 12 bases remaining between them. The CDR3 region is CASSVRGAGTGELFF. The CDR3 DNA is TGTGCCAGCAGCGTACGGGGGGCGGGTACCGGGGAGCTGTTTTTT.

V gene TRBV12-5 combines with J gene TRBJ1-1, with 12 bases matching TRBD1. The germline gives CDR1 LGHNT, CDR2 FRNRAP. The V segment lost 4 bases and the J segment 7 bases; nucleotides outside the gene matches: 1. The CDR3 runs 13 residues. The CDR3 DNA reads TGTGCTAGTGGTTGGGACAGGGGGCTTGAAGCTTTCTTT. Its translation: CASGWDRGLEAFF.

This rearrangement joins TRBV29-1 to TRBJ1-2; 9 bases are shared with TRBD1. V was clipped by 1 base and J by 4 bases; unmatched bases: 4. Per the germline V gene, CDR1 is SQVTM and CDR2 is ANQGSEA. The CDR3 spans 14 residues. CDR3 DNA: TGCAGCGTTGAAGGGACAGGGGATACCTATGGCTACACCTTC. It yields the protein CSVEGTGDTYGYTF.

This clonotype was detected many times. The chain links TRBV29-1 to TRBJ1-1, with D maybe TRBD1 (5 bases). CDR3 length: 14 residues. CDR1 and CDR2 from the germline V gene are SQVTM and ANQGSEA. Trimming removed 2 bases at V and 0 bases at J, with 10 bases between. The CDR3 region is CSVERKGMNTEAFF. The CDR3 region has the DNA TGCAGCGTTGAACGTAAGGGGATGAACACTGAAGCTTTCTTT.

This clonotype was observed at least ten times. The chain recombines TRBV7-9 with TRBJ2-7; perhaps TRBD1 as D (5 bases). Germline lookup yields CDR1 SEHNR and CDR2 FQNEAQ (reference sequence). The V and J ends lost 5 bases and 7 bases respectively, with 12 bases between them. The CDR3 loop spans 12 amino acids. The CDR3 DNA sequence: TGTGCCAGCAGCCCAGGGATGACGGAGCAGTACTTC. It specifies CASSPGMTEQYF.

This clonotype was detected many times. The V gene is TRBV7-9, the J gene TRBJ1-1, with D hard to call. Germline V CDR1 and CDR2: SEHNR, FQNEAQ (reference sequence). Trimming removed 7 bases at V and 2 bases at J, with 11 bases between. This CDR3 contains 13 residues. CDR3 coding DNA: TGTGCCAGCACCTGGACGTCTAACACTGAAGCTTTCTTT. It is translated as CASTWTSNTEAFF.

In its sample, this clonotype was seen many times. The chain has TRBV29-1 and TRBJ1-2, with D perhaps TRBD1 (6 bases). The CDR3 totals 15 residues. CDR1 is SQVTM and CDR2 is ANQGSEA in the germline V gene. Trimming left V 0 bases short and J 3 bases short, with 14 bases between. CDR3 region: CSVEDRDNRDYGYTF. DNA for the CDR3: TGCAGCGTTGAAGATCGGGACAACCGGGACTATGGCTACACCTTC.

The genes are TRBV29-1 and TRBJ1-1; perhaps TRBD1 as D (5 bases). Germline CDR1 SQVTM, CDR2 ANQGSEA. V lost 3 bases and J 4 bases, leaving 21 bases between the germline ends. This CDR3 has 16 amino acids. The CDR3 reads CSVDDGSIRVGTEAFF. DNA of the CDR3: TGCAGCGTTGACGATGGGTCAATCAGGGTGGGCACTGAAGCTTTCTTT.